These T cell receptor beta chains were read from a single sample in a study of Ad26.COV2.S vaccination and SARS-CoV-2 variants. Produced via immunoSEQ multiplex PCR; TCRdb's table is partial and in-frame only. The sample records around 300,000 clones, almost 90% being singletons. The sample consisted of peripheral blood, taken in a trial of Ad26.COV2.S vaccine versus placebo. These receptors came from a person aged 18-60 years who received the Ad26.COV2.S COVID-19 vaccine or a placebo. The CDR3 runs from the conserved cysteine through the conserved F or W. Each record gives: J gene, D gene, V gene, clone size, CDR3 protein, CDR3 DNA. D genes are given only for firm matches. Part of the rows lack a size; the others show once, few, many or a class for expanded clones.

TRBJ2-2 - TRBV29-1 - CSVEGRNTGELFF TGCAGCGTTGAAGGTCGGAACACCGGGGAGCTGTTTTTT
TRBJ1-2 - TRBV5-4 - CASRRLGGTYGYTF TGTGCCAGCAGAAGATTGGGGGGCACCTATGGCTACACCTTC
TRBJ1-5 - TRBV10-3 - CATSELKTGVGNQPQHF TGTGCCACGTCAGAGTTAAAAACAGGAGTTGGCAATCAGCCCCAGCATTTT
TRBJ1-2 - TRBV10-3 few CAINREEEHGYTF TGTGCCATCAACCGGGAAGAAGAACATGGCTACACCTTC
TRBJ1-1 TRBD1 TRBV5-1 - CASSVTGGAGLNTEAFF TGCGCCAGCAGCGTTACAGGGGGTGCGGGTTTGAACACTGAAGCTTTCTTT
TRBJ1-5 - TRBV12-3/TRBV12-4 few CASTLGGAPQHF TGTGCCAGCACCCTGGGGGGAGCGCCCCAGCATTTT
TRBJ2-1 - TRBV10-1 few CASSESSFLGQFF TGCGCCAGCAGTGAGTCGAGCTTTCTCGGGCAGTTCTTC
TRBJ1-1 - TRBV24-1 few CATKEGPNTEAFF TGTGCCACCAAAGAGGGCCCGAACACTGAAGCTTTCTTT
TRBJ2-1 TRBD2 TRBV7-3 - CASSSPPGNSGRPYNEQFF TGTGCCAGCAGCTCCCCCCCCGGTAATAGCGGGCGGCCCTACAATGAGCAGTTCTTC
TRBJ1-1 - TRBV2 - CASSVGSPMNTEAFF TGTGCCAGCAGTGTCGGTTCTCCGATGAACACTGAAGCTTTCTTT
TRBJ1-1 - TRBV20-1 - CSAAPYTEAFF TGCAGTGCCGCCCCATACACTGAAGCTTTCTTT
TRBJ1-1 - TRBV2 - CASSPMYGDEAFF TGTGCCAGCAGTCCCATGTATGGTGATGAAGCTTTCTTT